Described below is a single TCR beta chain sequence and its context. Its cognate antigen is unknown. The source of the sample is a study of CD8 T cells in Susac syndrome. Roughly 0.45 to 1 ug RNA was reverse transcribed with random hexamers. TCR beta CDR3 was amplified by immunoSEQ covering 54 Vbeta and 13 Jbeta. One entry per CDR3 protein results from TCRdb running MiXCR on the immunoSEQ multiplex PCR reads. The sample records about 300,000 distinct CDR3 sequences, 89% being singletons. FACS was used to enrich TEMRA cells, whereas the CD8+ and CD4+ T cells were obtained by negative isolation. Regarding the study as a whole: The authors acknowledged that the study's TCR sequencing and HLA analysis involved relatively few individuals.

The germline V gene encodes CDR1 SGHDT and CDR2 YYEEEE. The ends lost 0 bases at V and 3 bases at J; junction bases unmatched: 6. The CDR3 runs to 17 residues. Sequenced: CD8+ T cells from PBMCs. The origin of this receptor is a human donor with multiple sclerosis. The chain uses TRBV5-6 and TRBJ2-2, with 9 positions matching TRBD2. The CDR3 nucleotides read TGTGCCAGCAGCTTGGGAAGAAGCGGGGGGTACACCGGGGAGCTGTTTTTT. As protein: CASSLGRSGGYTGELFF.